Listed here is a single T cell receptor (beta chain). Antigen: not known. Primers used in a second PCR of about 7 to 12 cycles were a sample-barcoded 5' primer and a J-beta primer mix. TCRdb reprocessed the 5' RACE reads with MiXCR, giving one entry per CDR3 protein. The sample lists 1.5 million to 2 million distinct CDR3 sequences; roughly 30% were seen once. This CDR3 is 16 amino acids long. Germline CDR1 MGHDK, CDR2 SYGVNS. V was pared by 2 bases and J by 3 bases, with 13 bases between. This record comes from a study of blood T cells in healthy people across ages. General study results and limits: Naive T cell percentage showed a strong correlation with TCR beta diversity.

This receptor was identified in a young woman in good health. The specimen sequenced was blood. V gene TRBV25-1 combines with J gene TRBJ2-2, with D perhaps matching TRBD1 or TRBD2 (5 bases each). In DNA form, the CDR3 reads TGTGCCAGCAGTGAAATATTCGGGGCCGACACCGGGGAGCTGTTTTTT. This translates into CASSEIFGADTGELFF.